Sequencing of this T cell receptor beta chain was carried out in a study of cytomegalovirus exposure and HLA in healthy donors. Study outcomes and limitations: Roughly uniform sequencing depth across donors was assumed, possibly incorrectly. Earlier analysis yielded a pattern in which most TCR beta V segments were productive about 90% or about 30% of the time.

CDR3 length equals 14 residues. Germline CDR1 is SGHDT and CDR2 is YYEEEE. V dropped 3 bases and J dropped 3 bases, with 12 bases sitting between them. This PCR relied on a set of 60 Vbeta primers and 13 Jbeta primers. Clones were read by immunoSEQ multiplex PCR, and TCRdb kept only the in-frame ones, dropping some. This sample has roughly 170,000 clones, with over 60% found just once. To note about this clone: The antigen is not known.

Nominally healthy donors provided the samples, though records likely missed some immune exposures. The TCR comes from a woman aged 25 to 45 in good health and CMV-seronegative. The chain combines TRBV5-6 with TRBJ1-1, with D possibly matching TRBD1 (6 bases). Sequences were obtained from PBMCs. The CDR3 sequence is CASSYGQSYTEAFF. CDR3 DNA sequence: TGTGCCAGCAGCTATGGACAGAGTTACACTGAAGCTTTCTTT.